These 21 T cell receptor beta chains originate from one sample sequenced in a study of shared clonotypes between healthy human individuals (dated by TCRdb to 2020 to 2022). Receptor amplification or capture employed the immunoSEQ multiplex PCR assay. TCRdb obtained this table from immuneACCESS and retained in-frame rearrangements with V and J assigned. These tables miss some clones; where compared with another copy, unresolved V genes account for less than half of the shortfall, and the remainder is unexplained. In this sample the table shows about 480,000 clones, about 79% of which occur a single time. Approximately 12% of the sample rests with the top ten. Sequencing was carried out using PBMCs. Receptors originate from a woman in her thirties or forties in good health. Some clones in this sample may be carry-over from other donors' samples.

In DNA form, the CDR3 reads TGTGCCAGCAGCGTAGGACTAGCGCCCGGTGAGCAGTTCTTC. Translation: CASSVGLAPGEQFF. The genes are TRBV9 and TRBJ2-1; 8 bases fit TRBD2. In germline, CDR1 is SGDLS, CDR2 YYNGEE. This CDR3 spans 14 amino acids. The V and J ends lost 0 bases and 9 bases, in that order; junction bases with no gene match: 5. The variable domain in full, with the rest retrieved from reference TRBV9 and TRBJ2-1, is DSGVTQTPKHLITATGQRVTLRCSPRSGDLSVYWYQQSLDQGLQFLIQYYNGEERAKGNILERFSAQQFPDLHSELNLSSLELGDSALYFCASSVGLAPGEQFFGPGTRLTVL.

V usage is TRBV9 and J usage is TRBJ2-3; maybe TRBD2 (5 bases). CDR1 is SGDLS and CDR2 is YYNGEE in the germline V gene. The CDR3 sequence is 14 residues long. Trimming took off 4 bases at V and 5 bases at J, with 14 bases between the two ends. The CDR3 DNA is TGTGCCAGCAGCCCAGAGGGCTATTTAGATACGCAGTATTTT. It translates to CASSPEGYLDTQYF.

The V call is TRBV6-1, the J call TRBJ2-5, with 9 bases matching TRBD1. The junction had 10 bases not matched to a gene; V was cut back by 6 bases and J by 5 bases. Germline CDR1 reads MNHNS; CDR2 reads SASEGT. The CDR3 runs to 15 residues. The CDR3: CASSPDRGVRETQYF. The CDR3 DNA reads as TGTGCCAGCAGCCCTGACAGGGGGGTTCGGGAGACCCAGTACTTC.

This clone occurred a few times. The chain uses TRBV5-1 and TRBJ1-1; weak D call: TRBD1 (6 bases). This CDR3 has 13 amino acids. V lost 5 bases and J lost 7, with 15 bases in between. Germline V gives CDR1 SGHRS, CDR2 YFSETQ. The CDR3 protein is CASRRQEPDEAFF. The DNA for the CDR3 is TGCGCCAGCAGACGACAGGAGCCTGATGAAGCTTTCTTT.

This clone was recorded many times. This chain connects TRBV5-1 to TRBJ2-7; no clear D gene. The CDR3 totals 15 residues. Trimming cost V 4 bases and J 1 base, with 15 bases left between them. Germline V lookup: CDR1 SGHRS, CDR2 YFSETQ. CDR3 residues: CASSESGGRSYEQYF. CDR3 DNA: TGCGCCAGCAGCGAATCGGGTGGACGTTCCTACGAGCAGTACTTC.

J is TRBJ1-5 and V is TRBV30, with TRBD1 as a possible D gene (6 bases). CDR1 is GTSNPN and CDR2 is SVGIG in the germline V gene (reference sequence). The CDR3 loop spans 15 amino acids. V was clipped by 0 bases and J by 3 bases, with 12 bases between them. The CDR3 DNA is TGTGCCTGGAGTGTAGACAGGCAGAACAATCAGCCCCAGCATTTT. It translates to CAWSVDRQNNQPQHF. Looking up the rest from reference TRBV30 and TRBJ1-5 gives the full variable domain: SQTIHQWPATLVQPVGSPLSLECTVEGTSNPNLYWYRQAAGRGLQLLFYSVGIGQISSEVPQNLSASRPQDRQFILSSKKLLLSDSGFYLCAWSVDRQNNQPQHFGDGTRLSIL.

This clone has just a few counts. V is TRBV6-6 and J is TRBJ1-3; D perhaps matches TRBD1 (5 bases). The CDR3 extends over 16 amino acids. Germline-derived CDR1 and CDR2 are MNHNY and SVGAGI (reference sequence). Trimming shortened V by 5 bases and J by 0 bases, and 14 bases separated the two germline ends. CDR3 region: CASSTPTGFSGNTIYF. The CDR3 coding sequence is TGTGCCAGCAGTACCCCTACAGGATTCTCTGGAAACACCATATATTTT.

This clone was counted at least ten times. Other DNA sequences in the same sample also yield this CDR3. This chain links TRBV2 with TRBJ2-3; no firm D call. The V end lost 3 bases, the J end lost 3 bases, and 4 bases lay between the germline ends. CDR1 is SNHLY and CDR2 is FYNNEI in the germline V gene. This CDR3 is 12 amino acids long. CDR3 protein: CASSDRTDTQYF. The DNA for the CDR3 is TGTGCCAGCAGTGACAGAACAGATACGCAGTATTTT.

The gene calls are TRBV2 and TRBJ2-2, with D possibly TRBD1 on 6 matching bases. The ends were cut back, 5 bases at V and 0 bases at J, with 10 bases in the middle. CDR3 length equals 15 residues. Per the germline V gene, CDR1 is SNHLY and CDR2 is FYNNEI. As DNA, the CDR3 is TGTGCCAGCAGTCGACAGGTCCCGAACACCGGGGAGCTGTTTTTT. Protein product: CASSRQVPNTGELFF. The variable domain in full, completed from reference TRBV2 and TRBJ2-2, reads EPEVTQTPSHQVTQMGQEVILRCVPISNHLYFYWYRQILGQKVEFLVSFYNNEISEKSEIFDDQFSVERPDGSNFTLKIRSTKLEDSAMYFCASSRQVPNTGELFFGEGSRLTVL.

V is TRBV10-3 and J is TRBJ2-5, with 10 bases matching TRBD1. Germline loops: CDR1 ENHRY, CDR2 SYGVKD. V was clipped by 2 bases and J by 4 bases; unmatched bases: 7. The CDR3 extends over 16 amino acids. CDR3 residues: CAISEKRTGGAETQYF. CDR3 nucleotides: TGTGCCATCAGTGAGAAACGGACAGGGGGGGCAGAGACCCAGTACTTC.

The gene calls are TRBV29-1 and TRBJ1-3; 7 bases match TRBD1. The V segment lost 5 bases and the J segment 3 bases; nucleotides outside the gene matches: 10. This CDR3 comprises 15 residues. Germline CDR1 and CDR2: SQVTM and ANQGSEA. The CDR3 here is CSVLRTGDNGNTIYF. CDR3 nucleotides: TGCAGCGTTTTGCGAACAGGGGACAATGGAAACACCATATATTTT. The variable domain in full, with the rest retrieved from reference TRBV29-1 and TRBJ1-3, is SAVISQKPSRDICQRGTSLTIQCQVDSQVTMMFWYRQQPGQSLTLIATANQGSEATYESGFVIDKFPISRPNLTFSTLTVSNMSPEDSSIYLCSVLRTGDNGNTIYFGEGSWLTVV.

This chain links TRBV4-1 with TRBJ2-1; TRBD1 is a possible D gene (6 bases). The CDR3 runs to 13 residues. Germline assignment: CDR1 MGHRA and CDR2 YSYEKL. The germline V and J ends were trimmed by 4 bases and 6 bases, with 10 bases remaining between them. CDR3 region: CASSRGQLNEQFF. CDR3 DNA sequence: TGCGCCAGCAGCCGAGGACAGCTCAATGAGCAGTTCTTC.

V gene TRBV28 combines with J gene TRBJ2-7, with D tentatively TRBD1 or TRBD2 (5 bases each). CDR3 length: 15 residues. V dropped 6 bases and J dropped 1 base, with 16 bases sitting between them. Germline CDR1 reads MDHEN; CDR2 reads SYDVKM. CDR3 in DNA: TGTGCCAGCAGAAAACGGGAAGGGGTGTCCTACGAGCAGTACTTC. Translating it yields CASRKREGVSYEQYF.

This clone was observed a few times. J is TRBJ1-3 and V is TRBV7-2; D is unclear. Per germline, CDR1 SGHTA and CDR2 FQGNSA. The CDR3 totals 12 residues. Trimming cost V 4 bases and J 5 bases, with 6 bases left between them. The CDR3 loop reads CASSSRRNTIYF. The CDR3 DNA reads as TGTGCCAGCAGCTCACGTCGAAACACCATATATTTT.

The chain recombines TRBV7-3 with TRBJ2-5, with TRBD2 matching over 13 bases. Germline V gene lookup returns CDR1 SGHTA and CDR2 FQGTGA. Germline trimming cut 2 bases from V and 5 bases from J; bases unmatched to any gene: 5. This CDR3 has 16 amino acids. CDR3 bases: TGTGCCAGCAGCTTAGGACTAGCGGGAGTAAGGGAGACCCAGTACTTC. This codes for CASSLGLAGVRETQYF.

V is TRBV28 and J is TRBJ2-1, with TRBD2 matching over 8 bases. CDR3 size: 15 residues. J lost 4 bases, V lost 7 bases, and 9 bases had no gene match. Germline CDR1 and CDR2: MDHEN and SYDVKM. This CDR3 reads CASTRAGASYNEQFF. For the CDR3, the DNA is TGTGCCAGCACCCGAGCGGGAGCGTCGTACAATGAGCAGTTCTTC.

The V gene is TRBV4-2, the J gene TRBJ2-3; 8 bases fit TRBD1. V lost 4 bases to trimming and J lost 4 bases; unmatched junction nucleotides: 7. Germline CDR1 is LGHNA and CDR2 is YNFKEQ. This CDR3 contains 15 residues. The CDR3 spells CASSPGQGGADTQYF. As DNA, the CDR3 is TGTGCCAGCAGCCCCGGACAGGGTGGGGCAGATACGCAGTATTTT.

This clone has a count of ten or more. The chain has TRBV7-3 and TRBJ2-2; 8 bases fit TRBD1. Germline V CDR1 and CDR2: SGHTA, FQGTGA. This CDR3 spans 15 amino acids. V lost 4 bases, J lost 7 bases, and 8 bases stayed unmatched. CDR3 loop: CASSSKTGESGELFF. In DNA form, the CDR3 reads TGTGCCAGCAGCTCTAAGACAGGGGAAAGCGGGGAGCTGTTTTTT.

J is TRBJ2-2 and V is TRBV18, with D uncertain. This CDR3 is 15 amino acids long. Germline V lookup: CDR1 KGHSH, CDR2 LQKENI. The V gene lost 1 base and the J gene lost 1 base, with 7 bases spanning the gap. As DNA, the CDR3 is TGTGCCAGCTCACCACGGTCGGAGAACACCGGGGAGCTGTTTTTT. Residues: CASSPRSENTGELFF. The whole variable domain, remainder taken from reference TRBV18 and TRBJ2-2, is NAGVMQNPRHLVRRRGQEARLRCSPMKGHSHVYWYRQLPEEGLKFMVYLQKENIIDESGMPKERFSAEFPKEGPSILRIQQVVRGDSAAYFCASSPRSENTGELFFGEGSRLTVL.

CDR3 DNA sequence: TGTGCCAGCAGCTTAGACTATGGAGTGGATGAGCAGTTCTTC. It encodes CASSLDYGVDEQFF. The chain carries TRBV7-3 and TRBJ2-1, with D possibly matching TRBD2 (5 bases). The CDR3 consists of 14 residues. Per the germline V gene, CDR1 is SGHTA and CDR2 is FQGTGA. The V end was cut by 2 bases, the J end by 8 bases, with 13 bases between.

As DNA, the CDR3 is TGTGCCAGCAGTCCCCTCTCTAGCGGGAGTTTCCAGTACTTC. Protein product: CASSPLSSGSFQYF. This rearrangement joins TRBV28 to TRBJ2-7, with TRBD2 matching over 10 bases. CDR3 size: 14 residues. The V gene's germline CDR1 is MDHEN and CDR2 SYDVKM. The junction had 11 bases not matched to a gene; V was cut back by 5 bases and J by 10 bases.